Shown below are 17 T cell receptor beta chains from a single sample sequenced in a study of cytomegalovirus exposure and HLA in healthy donors. Primers included in the PCR were 60 Vbeta and 13 Jbeta primers. TCRdb's copy holds only in-frame clones and misses some; the assay was immunoSEQ multiplex PCR. The data hold roughly 120,000 clones, with about 80% observed a single time. The sequenced material came from PBMCs. These receptors came from a human donor in good health.

The chain has TRBV5-8 and TRBJ1-2; D ambiguous. The CDR3 covers 10 residues. CDR1 and CDR2 (germline): SGHTS, YDEGEE. V lost 3 bases and J 8 bases, leaving 5 bases between the germline ends. Here the CDR3 reads CASSSRGYTF. The CDR3 nucleotides read TGTGCCAGCAGCTCCCGGGGCTACACCTTC. Using reference TRBV5-8 and TRBJ1-2 for the parts outside the CDR3, the full variable domain is EAGVTQSPTHLIKTRGQQATLRCSPISGHTSVYWYQQALGLGLQFLLWYDEGEERNRGNFPPRFSGRQFPNYSSELNVNALELEDSALYLCASSSRGYTFGSGTRLTVV.

The gene calls are TRBV5-1 and TRBJ1-1, with D uncertain. Germline loops: CDR1 SGHRS, CDR2 YFSETQ. This CDR3 is 13 amino acids long. V was trimmed by 4 bases and J by 0 bases, leaving 7 bases between them. CDR3 in amino acids: CASSPGMNTEAFF. CDR3 bases: TGCGCCAGCAGCCCGGGGATGAACACTGAAGCTTTCTTT.

This chain links TRBV21-1 with TRBJ2-3; the table's D call TRBD2 went unverified against the DNA. TRBV21-1 is assigned pseudogene status. CDR3 size: 14 residues. The CDR3 spells CASSLAGVGNTQYF. The CDR3 nucleotides read TGTGCCAGCAGCCTCGCGGGAGTCGGGAATACGCAGTATTTT.

This clone was recorded a few times. CDR3 sequence: CASRPLAAEAFF. The CDR3 bases are TGTGCCAGCAGGCCGTTGGCAGCTGAAGCTTTCTTT. The chain couples TRBV7-9 to TRBJ1-1; D unresolved. The germline gives CDR1 SEHNR, CDR2 FQNEAQ (reference sequence). The CDR3 sequence is 12 residues long. Trimming left V 6 bases short and J 6 bases short, with 11 bases between.

This chain uses TRBV28 with TRBJ1-5; D is unclear. Germline CDR1 is MDHEN and CDR2 is SYDVKM. The CDR3 has 15 amino acids. Trimming removed 3 bases from V and 6 bases from J, with 15 bases in between. The CDR3 is CASSLGNEYSQPQHF. Here the CDR3 DNA reads TGTGCCAGCAGTTTGGGCAACGAATATAGTCAGCCCCAGCATTTT.

This chain connects TRBV11-3 to TRBJ2-7; tentatively, D is TRBD1 (5 bases). V was pared by 5 bases and J by 4 bases, with 12 bases between. CDR1 SGHNT and CDR2 YENEEA come from the germline V gene. CDR3 length: 13 residues. The CDR3 DNA reads as TGTGCCAGCAGCCTAAGGGCAGGGTACGAGCAGTACTTC. This gives the protein CASSLRAGYEQYF. The full variable domain, completed using reference TRBV11-3 and TRBJ2-7, is EAGVVQSPRYKIIEKKQPVAFWCNPISGHNTLYWYLQNLGQGPELLIRYENEEAVDDSQLPKDRFSAERLKGVDSTLKIQPAELGDSAVYLCASSLRAGYEQYFGPGTRLTVT.

The V gene is TRBV5-1, the J gene TRBJ1-4; 7 bases match TRBD1. The germline V gene has CDR1 SGHRS and CDR2 YFSETQ. The CDR3 length is 15 residues. V was pared by 3 bases and J by 8 bases, with 10 bases of the junction left unmatched. The CDR3 here is CASSSRTGEYEKLFF. The CDR3 nucleotides read TGCGCCAGCAGCTCCAGGACAGGAGAATACGAAAAACTGTTTTTT.

This clone was picked up a small number of times. The CDR3 protein is CASQSGGAEAFF. The CDR3 DNA is TGTGCCAGCCAGTCAGGGGGTGCTGAAGCTTTCTTT. This chain connects TRBV6-5 to TRBJ1-1; 7 bases fit TRBD1. CDR1 and CDR2 (germline): MNHEY, SVGAGI. There are 12 residues in the CDR3. With 8 bases clipped from V and 6 bases from J, the junction kept 6 bases outside the gene matches.

The chain links TRBV5-6 to TRBJ1-2, with D possibly being TRBD1 (6 bases). This CDR3 contains 14 residues. Germline lookup yields CDR1 SGHDT and CDR2 YYEEEE. V was cut by 5 bases and J by 6 bases, with 17 bases left in between. For the CDR3, the DNA is TGTGCCAGCAGGAACAGGGTATGGGTTGATGGCTACACCTTC. Encoded protein: CASRNRVWVDGYTF.

This CDR3 is CASSDWDSPEETQYF. DNA for the CDR3: TGTGCCAGTAGCGACTGGGACAGCCCAGAAGAGACCCAGTACTTC. The genes are TRBV19 and TRBJ2-5; 7 positions agree with TRBD1. V shed 6 bases and J 3 bases; nucleotides not matched to a gene: 10. Germline V gene sequence: CDR1 LNHDA, CDR2 SQIVND (reference sequence). CDR3 size: 15 residues. Variable domain in full (rest from reference TRBV19 and TRBJ2-5): DGGITQSPKYLFRKEGQNVTLSCEQNLNHDAMYWYRQDPGQGLRLIYYSQIVNDFQKGDIAEGYSVSREKKESFPLTVTSAQKNPTAFYLCASSDWDSPEETQYFGPGTRLLVL.

The chain employs TRBV28 and TRBJ1-2; 9 bases agree with TRBD1. CDR3 length: 12 amino acids. Germline loops: CDR1 MDHEN, CDR2 SYDVKM. Trimming took 8 bases from V and 5 from J; bases not matched to a gene: 3. CDR3 nucleotide sequence: TGTGCCAGCGGACAGGGGATGTATGGCTACACCTTC. Amino acid sequence: CASGQGMYGYTF.

The chain joins TRBV11-2 to TRBJ2-2; 11 bases fit TRBD1. This CDR3 is built from 15 residues. With V trimmed by 4 bases and J by 13 bases, 11 bases remained unmatched. Germline V gives CDR1 SGHAT, CDR2 FQNNGV. For the CDR3, the DNA is TGTGCCAGCAGCTCAGGGACAGGGGGATTTGGGTGGCTGTTTTTT. This codes for CASSSGTGGFGWLFF.

In this sample, this clone turned up a few times. The chain uses TRBV4-1 and TRBJ1-1; TRBD1 agrees at 9 bases. J lost 0 bases, V lost 7 bases, and 12 bases had no gene match. The CDR3 is made up of 17 amino acids. Germline V gene data show CDR1 as MGHRA and CDR2 as YSYEKL. In nucleotides, the CDR3 is TGCGCCAGCACCCAGACCGGGACAGGGTACGTGAACACTGAAGCTTTCTTT. Amino acids: CASTQTGTGYVNTEAFF.

V gene TRBV4-1 combines with J gene TRBJ2-3; TRBD1 might be the D (7 bases). Germline CDR1 reads MGHRA; CDR2 reads YSYEKL. CDR3 size: 16 residues. The V gene lost 3 bases and the J gene lost 4 bases, with 17 bases spanning the gap. The CDR3 protein is CASSQGGRGFADTQYF. CDR3 coding DNA: TGCGCCAGCAGCCAGGGGGGCAGGGGGTTCGCAGATACGCAGTATTTT.

The chain employs TRBV9 and TRBJ2-5; D is perhaps TRBD2 (5 bases). This CDR3 contains 13 residues. With 3 bases removed from V and 1 base from J, the gap between germline ends came to 7 bases. CDR1 and CDR2 (germline): SGDLS, YYNGEE. The CDR3 loop is CASSEGAQETQYF. CDR3 nucleotides: TGTGCCAGCAGCGAGGGAGCCCAAGAGACCCAGTACTTC.

This clone was seen only once. The chain links TRBV5-1 to TRBJ2-5; possible D gene TRBD2, 5 bases. V lost 0 bases and J 2 bases, leaving 11 bases between the germline ends. The CDR3 runs to 15 residues. Germline CDR1 and CDR2: SGHRS and YFSETQ. CDR3 in amino acids: CASSLAGSGQETQYF. The CDR3, as DNA: TGCGCCAGCAGCTTGGCCGGCTCGGGACAAGAGACCCAGTACTTC.

In its sample, this clone was seen once. The chain is built from TRBV6-1 and TRBJ2-5, with D possibly being TRBD2 (6 bases). V gave up 9 bases and J gave up 5 bases, with 13 bases separating them. The CDR3 has 12 residues. Germline CDR1 reads MNHNS; CDR2 reads SASEGT. CDR3 loop: CASSRRVETQYF. In DNA form, the CDR3 reads TGTGCCAGTTCCCGGAGGGTTGAGACCCAGTACTTC.